The 19 T cell receptor beta chains below all came from one sample that was sequenced in a study of human T cells and chemical hapten exposure. TCRdb passed the RACE reads through MiXCR, listing each CDR3 protein once. The profile shows 380,000 or so distinct CDR3 sequences, 4.8% of them singletons. Noted time point: patch test 1, 2 weeks after DPC sensitization. The treatment is: therapeutic diphenylcyclopropenone sensitization with weekly scalp DPC. The sample was whole blood, taken in connection with sensitization to the hapten diphenylcyclopropenone (DPC). The receptor source for this set is a woman aged 50 to 60 with alopecia areata. Some clones in this sample may be carry-over from other donors' samples.

This clonotype was recorded at least ten times. The CDR3 loop reads CSGVTRFGNTEAFF. The CDR3 DNA follows: TGCAGCGGGGTCACCCGGTTTGGGAACACTGAAGCTTTCTTT. The chain couples TRBV29-1 to TRBJ1-1, with unresolved D. From germline, CDR1 is SQVTM and CDR2 ANQGSEA. The CDR3 length is 14 residues. The ends were cut back, 7 bases at V and 1 base at J, with 16 bases in the middle.

The chain is built from TRBV2 and TRBJ2-7, with TRBD1 matching 7 bases. Germline lookup yields CDR1 SNHLY and CDR2 FYNNEI. V dropped 7 bases and J dropped 0; count of bases not matched to a gene: 3. The CDR3 is 13 amino acids. The CDR3 region is CASMGQSSYEQYF. The CDR3 DNA reads as TGTGCCAGCATGGGACAGTCCTCCTACGAGCAGTACTTC. The full variable domain, in which reference TRBV2 and TRBJ2-7 provide the parts outside the CDR3, is EPEVTQTPSHQVTQMGQEVILRCVPISNHLYFYWYRQILGQKVEFLVSFYNNEISEKSEIFDDQFSVERPDGSNFTLKIRSTKLEDSAMYFCASMGQSSYEQYFGPGTRLTVT.

The rearrangement uses TRBV6-6 and TRBJ1-1, with D perhaps matching TRBD1 (5 bases). The V gene's germline CDR1 is MNHNY and CDR2 SVGAGI (reference sequence). CDR3 length: 15 amino acids. The germline V and J ends were trimmed by 2 bases and 3 bases, with 13 bases remaining between them. This chain's CDR3 is CASSYPTGLDTEAFF. Written as DNA, the CDR3 is TGTGCCAGCAGTTACCCAACAGGATTGGACACTGAAGCTTTCTTT.

This clonotype was seen repeatedly, ten times or more. The rearrangement uses TRBV4-3 and TRBJ2-6; D is unclear. The CDR3 is 19 amino acids. Between the trimmed V and J ends, which lost 0 bases and 3 bases, there was a span of 18 bases. The germline CDR1 and CDR2 sequences are LGHNA and YSLEER. CDR3 in amino acids: CASSQEIPPPVHGANVLTF. CDR3 DNA: TGCGCCAGCAGCCAAGAGATCCCCCCGCCGGTACATGGGGCCAACGTCCTGACTTTC.

In its sample, this clonotype was seen many times. This chain joins TRBV6-2 or TRBV6-3 and TRBJ1-1; D not certain. The CDR3 consists of 13 residues. V was shortened by 6 bases and J by 5 bases, with 13 bases between the two germline ends. The germline V gene has CDR1 MNHEY and CDR2 SVGEGT. For the CDR3, the DNA is TGTGCCAGCAGCCCCGGGCCCCGGACTGAAGCTTTCTTT. Translated: CASSPGPRTEAFF.

This clonotype was counted between two and nine times. The CDR3 loop reads CASSLDEGANTEAFF. CDR3 coding DNA: TGTGCCAGCAGCTTAGATGAGGGGGCGAACACTGAAGCTTTCTTT. V is TRBV11-2 and J is TRBJ1-1, with TRBD1 matching 7 bases. This CDR3 spans 15 amino acids. V shed 0 bases and J 1 base; nucleotides not matched to a gene: 2. Germline lookup yields CDR1 SGHAT and CDR2 FQNNGV.

This clonotype was detected a few times. The chain couples TRBV7-8 to TRBJ1-2; TRBD1 matches at 10 bases. The CDR3 sequence is 17 residues long. V was clipped by 1 base and J by 2 bases; unmatched bases: 7. Germline lookup yields CDR1 SGHVS and CDR2 FQNEAQ. Here the CDR3 DNA reads TGTGCCAGCAGCTTAGGCCCGTGGGACAGGGGAAACTATGGCTACACCTTC. Its protein product is CASSLGPWDRGNYGYTF.

This clonotype was observed at least ten times. The chain employs TRBV12-3 or TRBV12-4 and TRBJ2-5; the match to TRBD1 covers 12 bases. The CDR3 loop spans 15 amino acids. V shed 4 bases and J 3 bases; nucleotides not matched to a gene: 3. CDR3 nucleotides: TGTGCCAGCAGTTGGGACAGGGGGCTAGAAGAGACCCAGTACTTC. As protein: CASSWDRGLEETQYF.

This clonotype was seen at least ten times. The chain carries TRBV28 and TRBJ1-1, with 8 bases that match TRBD1. This CDR3 region has 14 residues. The germline V gene has CDR1 MDHEN and CDR2 SYDVKM. With 5 bases clipped from V and 5 bases from J, the junction kept 7 bases outside the gene matches. For the CDR3, the DNA is TGTGCCAGCAGTCTAAGGACAGGGAAAACTGAAGCTTTCTTT. As protein: CASSLRTGKTEAFF.

The sample holds a few counts of this clonotype. The chain has TRBV5-1 and TRBJ2-6, with D tentatively TRBD1 or TRBD2 (5 bases each). V was shortened by 0 bases and J by 2 bases, with 18 bases between the two germline ends. Germline V gene data show CDR1 as SGHRS and CDR2 as YFSETQ. This CDR3 has 19 residues. The CDR3 protein is CASSLVGDRSAAGANVLTF. DNA of the CDR3: TGCGCCAGCAGCTTGGTTGGGGACCGAAGCGCCGCTGGGGCCAACGTCCTGACTTTC.

This clonotype has a count of ten or more. The CDR3 sequence: CASSDSTSNQPQHF. In nucleotides, the CDR3 is TGTGCCAGCAGTGACTCGACTAGCAATCAGCCCCAGCATTTT. The chain uses TRBV6-4 and TRBJ1-5; no reliable D call. Trimming pared 0 bases from V and 0 bases from J, leaving 3 bases between. CDR1 and CDR2 (germline): MRHNA, SNTAGT. There are 14 residues in the CDR3.

This clonotype occurred many times. The chain recombines TRBV4-2 with TRBJ2-5; 9 nucleotides match TRBD1. The CDR3 totals 16 residues. V trimming: 3 bases; J trimming: 2 bases; junction bases outside the gene matches: 7. Germline CDR1 reads LGHNA; CDR2 reads YNFKEQ. CDR3: CASSQAGTGLQETQYF. The CDR3 nucleotides read TGTGCCAGCAGCCAGGCCGGGACAGGGTTACAAGAGACCCAGTACTTC.

V and J are TRBV2 and TRBJ2-3, with 12 positions matching TRBD2. Germline V CDR1 and CDR2: SNHLY, FYNNEI. CDR3 length equals 15 residues. V trimming: 5 bases; J trimming: 3 bases; junction bases outside the gene matches: 3. Written as DNA, the CDR3 is TGTGCCAGCAGTACTAGCGGGGGGCGGACAGATACGCAGTATTTT. Its protein is CASSTSGGRTDTQYF.

This clonotype was recorded a few times. The chain has TRBV29-1 and TRBJ2-3, with 11 bases lining up with TRBD2. The trim removed 5 bases at V and 1 base at J, leaving 5 bases unmatched. This CDR3 contains 15 residues. CDR1 and CDR2 (germline): SQVTM, ANQGSEA. CDR3 amino acids: CSVSLSGGGTDTQYF. CDR3 DNA: TGCAGCGTTTCCCTTAGCGGGGGGGGCACAGATACGCAGTATTTT.

The V call is TRBV18, the J call TRBJ2-5; 7 nucleotides match TRBD1. The CDR3 has 15 amino acids. Germline V CDR1 and CDR2: KGHSH, LQKENI. V lost 5 bases to trimming and J lost 2 bases; unmatched junction nucleotides: 8. The CDR3, as DNA: TGTGCCAGCTCAGCACGTACGGGACAGCAAGAGACCCAGTACTTC. Translation gives CASSARTGQQETQYF.

This chain links TRBV2 with TRBJ2-3; D is uncertain. Trimming removed 5 bases at V and 4 bases at J, with 13 bases between. Germline V gives CDR1 SNHLY, CDR2 FYNNEI. CDR3 length equals 14 residues. CDR3 nucleotide sequence: TGTGCCAGCAGTCCTGGAAAGGCAGCAGATACGCAGTATTTT. Amino acid sequence: CASSPGKAADTQYF.

This clonotype was found many times. J is TRBJ2-6 and V is TRBV18; 9 bases fit TRBD1. V lost 3 bases, J lost 0 bases, and 6 bases stayed unmatched. The CDR3 is made up of 18 amino acids. CDR1 and CDR2 (germline): KGHSH, LQKENI. This chain's CDR3 is CASSPQDRGGSGANVLTF. The CDR3 nucleotides read TGTGCCAGCTCACCTCAGGACAGGGGAGGCTCTGGGGCCAACGTCCTGACTTTC.

In its sample, this clonotype was seen a few times. The genes are TRBV5-1 and TRBJ1-1; D is possibly TRBD1 (6 bases). Germline CDR1 SGHRS, CDR2 YFSETQ. Trimming took off 3 bases at V and 11 bases at J, with 20 bases between the two ends. The CDR3 consists of 14 residues. The CDR3 sequence: CASSSQGFVSTAFF. For the CDR3, the DNA is TGCGCCAGCAGCTCGCAGGGGTTTGTTTCTACGGCTTTCTTT. Full variable domain (rest looked up from reference TRBV5-1 and TRBJ1-1): KAGVTQTPRYLIKTRGQQVTLSCSPISGHRSVSWYQQTPGQGLQFLFEYFSETQRNKGNFPGRFSGRQFSNSRSEMNVSTLELGDSALYLCASSSQGFVSTAFFGQGTRLTVV.

This clonotype came up many times. The chain combines TRBV20-1 with TRBJ1-1; the D gene is possibly TRBD1 (5 bases). CDR1 and CDR2 (germline): DFQATT, SNEGSKA (reference sequence). Trimming took off 0 bases at V and 1 base at J, with 15 bases between the two ends. The CDR3 runs 16 residues. The chain's CDR3 is CSARDLGRGTNTEAFF. The CDR3 region has the DNA TGCAGTGCTAGAGATCTGGGGAGGGGCACGAACACTGAAGCTTTCTTT.